This T cell receptor (beta chain) was captured in a study of identical twins. This clonotype was recorded a few times. The CDR3 has 13 amino acids. Germline loops: CDR1 LNHDA, CDR2 SQIVND (reference sequence). V lost 5 bases and J lost 13, with 20 bases in between. TCRdb reanalysed the 5' RACE reads using MiXCR and keeps one entry per CDR3 protein. There are some 500,000 distinct CDR3 sequences in the sample; around 20% occur only once, and about 0.99% lies in the top ten. These data also featured in a second study, about T cells expressing NK-cell markers. Per that study: The study did not resolve the HCMV specificity of expanded NKG2C+ T cell clones.

This clonotype was sampled from a woman between 18 and 29 years old in good health. Sequenced material: CD4+ T cells sorted from blood. The chain has TRBV19 and TRBJ1-2; tentative D call: TRBD1 (6 bases). The CDR3 spells CASSLRDTKSVTF. CDR3 DNA: TGTGCCAGTAGTCTAAGGGACACCAAAAGTGTCACCTTC.